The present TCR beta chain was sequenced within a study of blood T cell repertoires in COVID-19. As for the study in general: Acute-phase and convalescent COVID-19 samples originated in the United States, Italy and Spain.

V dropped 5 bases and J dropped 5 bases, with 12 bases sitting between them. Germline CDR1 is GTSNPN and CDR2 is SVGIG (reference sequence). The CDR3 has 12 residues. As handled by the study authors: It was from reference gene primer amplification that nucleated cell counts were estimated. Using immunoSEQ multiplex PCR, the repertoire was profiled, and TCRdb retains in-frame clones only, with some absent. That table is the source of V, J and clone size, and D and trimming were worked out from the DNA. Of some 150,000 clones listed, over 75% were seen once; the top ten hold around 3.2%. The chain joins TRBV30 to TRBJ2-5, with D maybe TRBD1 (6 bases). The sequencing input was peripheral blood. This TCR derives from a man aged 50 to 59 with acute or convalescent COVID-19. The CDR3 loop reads CAWGSRGETQYF. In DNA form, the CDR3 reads TGTGCCTGGGGCTCTAGGGGGGAGACCCAGTACTTC.